The 15 T cell receptor beta chains below all came from one sample that was sequenced in a study of Tregs in tolerant kidney transplant recipients. The data were produced by immunoSEQ multiplex PCR, yet TCRdb's version contains in-frame clones alone and is incomplete. Of about 46,000 clones detected, about 90% appear once; the ten largest clones hold about 0.63%. The sequenced sample was Tregs from blood. These receptors came from a human donor in good health.

This sequence joins TRBV5-4 and TRBJ2-4; possibly TRBD1 for D (6 bases). With 0 bases removed from V and 5 bases from J, the gap between germline ends came to 6 bases. Germline assignment: CDR1 SGHNT and CDR2 YYREEE (reference sequence). The CDR3 runs 13 residues. The CDR3 is CASSLGQENIQYF. DNA of the CDR3: TGTGCCAGCAGCTTGGGACAGGAAAACATTCAGTACTTC.

The chain employs TRBV15 and TRBJ2-5, with 11 bases aligning to TRBD2. With V trimmed by 3 bases and J by 5 bases, 14 bases remained unmatched. This CDR3 spans 18 amino acids. Germline-derived CDR1 and CDR2 are LNHNV and YYDKDF (reference sequence). The CDR3, as DNA: TGTGCCACCAGCAGCATACTAGCGGGAGTTTCGGTGTTGGAGACCCAGTACTTC. This codes for CATSSILAGVSVLETQYF.

V usage is TRBV30 and J usage is TRBJ2-7, with a possible D match to TRBD2 (6 bases). CDR1 is GTSNPN, CDR2 SVGIG, per germline (reference sequence). The V end lost 0 bases, the J end lost 0 bases, and 15 bases lay between the germline ends. The CDR3 consists of 16 residues. For the CDR3, the DNA is TGTGCCTGGAGTGTCGCGGGATACTTTGACTCCTACGAGCAGTACTTC. Translation gives CAWSVAGYFDSYEQYF.

V gene TRBV5-6 combines with J gene TRBJ2-7; D is possibly TRBD2 (6 bases). CDR1 and CDR2 (germline): SGHDT, YYEEEE. The CDR3 has 18 residues. Deletions cut 4 bases from V and 3 bases from J, with 26 bases between. The CDR3 loop is CASSPRSPRRAGRYEQYF. The CDR3 bases are TGTGCCAGCAGCCCCCGGAGTCCCCGGCGGGCGGGGCGCTACGAGCAGTACTTC.

The chain has TRBV29-1 and TRBJ2-1; 12 positions agree with TRBD2. Trimming removed 4 bases from V and 8 bases from J; junction bases left unmatched: 9. The germline V gene has CDR1 SQVTM and CDR2 ANQGSEA. The CDR3 spans 15 residues. For the CDR3, the DNA is TGCAGCGTTGCGGGGCGGACTAGCGGGAACGATGAGCAGTTCTTC. Its translation: CSVAGRTSGNDEQFF.

The chain employs TRBV6-5 and TRBJ1-2; the D is unclear. The CDR3 loop spans 14 amino acids. With 5 bases removed from V and 7 bases from J, the gap between germline ends came to 17 bases. The germline V gene has CDR1 MNHEY and CDR2 SVGAGI. CDR3 amino acids: CASSPARGRFGYTF. The CDR3 DNA sequence: TGTGCCAGCAGTCCCGCCCGGGGTAGATTTGGCTACACCTTC.

The V gene is TRBV5-8, the J gene TRBJ1-1; TRBD1 matches 8 bases. V was clipped by 4 bases and J by 3 bases; unmatched bases: 11. The CDR3 has 16 amino acids. The V gene's germline CDR1 is SGHTS and CDR2 YDEGEE. CDR3 region: CASSPNDRGGDTEAFF. The DNA of the CDR3 is TGTGCCAGCAGCCCAAATGACAGGGGCGGAGACACTGAAGCTTTCTTT.

The chain carries TRBV7-2 and TRBJ2-7; either TRBD1 or TRBD2 may fit D (6 bases each). Germline V gene lookup returns CDR1 SGHTA and CDR2 FQGNSA. V was trimmed by 2 bases and J by 1 base, leaving 9 bases between them. The CDR3 is made up of 14 amino acids. CDR3 sequence (DNA): TGTGCCAGCAGCTTAAGGGGGGCTTCCTACGAGCAGTACTTC. It translates to CASSLRGASYEQYF.

The chain recombines TRBV7-9 with TRBJ1-6; 8 bases align to TRBD1. Germline V CDR1 and CDR2: SEHNR, FQNEAQ (reference sequence). The V gene end was trimmed by 6 bases and the J gene end by 9 bases; junction bases not matched to a gene: 7. The CDR3 sequence is 14 residues long. The CDR3 loop is CASRVTGGRSPLHF. The CDR3 DNA reads TGTGCCAGCAGGGTAACAGGGGGTCGTTCACCCCTCCACTTT. Drawing the rest from reference TRBV7-9 and TRBJ1-6, the complete variable domain is DTGVSQNPRHKITKRGQNVTFRCDPISEHNRLYWYRQTLGQGPEFLTYFQNEAQLEKSRLLSDRFSAERPKGSFSTLEIQRTEQGDSAMYLCASRVTGGRSPLHFGNGTRLTVT.

The CDR3 DNA reads TGTGCCGGGACCTACATAGGGGGGCCCACAGATACGCAGTATTTT. Encoded protein: CAGTYIGGPTDTQYF. This rearrangement joins TRBV6-1 to TRBJ2-3, with D perhaps matching TRBD1 or TRBD2 (6 bases each). The CDR3 contains 15 residues. The germline gives CDR1 MNHNS, CDR2 SASEGT. V was trimmed by 11 bases and J by 2 bases, leaving 20 bases between them.

The rearrangement links TRBV5-1 to TRBJ2-3; 14 bases line up with TRBD2. The CDR3 totals 16 residues. The germline CDR1 and CDR2 sequences are SGHRS and YFSETQ. The trim removed 4 bases at V and 7 bases at J, leaving 8 bases unmatched. The CDR3 reads CASSRATSGGGNTQYF. CDR3 nucleotides: TGCGCCAGCAGCCGCGCGACTAGCGGGGGGGGGAATACGCAGTATTTT.

V gene TRBV9 combines with J gene TRBJ2-7, with TRBD1 matching 7 bases. Germline assignment: CDR1 SGDLS and CDR2 YYNGEE. V dropped 5 bases and J dropped 9; count of bases not matched to a gene: 11. The CDR3 consists of 13 residues. CDR3 DNA sequence: TGTGCCAGCAGTTACACAGGGTCAGGGGGGCAGTACTTC. Translated, it gives CASSYTGSGGQYF.

The chain employs TRBV2 and TRBJ2-5, with D possibly matching TRBD1 (6 bases). This CDR3 spans 13 amino acids. Trimming took off 6 bases at V and 5 bases at J, with 13 bases between the two ends. CDR1 is SNHLY, CDR2 FYNNEI, per germline. CDR3 in DNA: TGTGCCAGCAGCAATACAGGGCCGGAGACCCAGTACTTC. Its translation: CASSNTGPETQYF.

The rearrangement uses TRBV11-2 and TRBJ1-4; D remains ambiguous. Germline assignment: CDR1 SGHAT and CDR2 FQNNGV. The germline V and J ends were trimmed by 5 bases and 6 bases, with 22 bases remaining between them. The CDR3 sequence is 17 residues long. CDR3 sequence reads: CASSLWYPGEADEKLFF. The CDR3 DNA reads TGTGCCAGCAGCCTGTGGTACCCCGGGGAGGCGGATGAAAAACTGTTTTTT.

V usage is TRBV7-8 and J usage is TRBJ2-2, with D maybe TRBD1 (5 bases). The CDR3 is made up of 16 amino acids. CDR1 SGHVS and CDR2 FQNEAQ come from the germline V gene. The V and J ends lost 0 bases and 5 bases respectively, with 13 bases between them. The CDR3 loop reads CASSLARRGWTGELFF. The CDR3 coding sequence is TGTGCCAGCAGCTTAGCGCGAAGGGGATGGACCGGGGAGCTGTTTTTT.